The 17 T cell receptor beta chains listed next were all sequenced from one sample in a study of blood T cell repertoires in COVID-19. The method was immunoSEQ multiplex PCR; TCRdb's version includes in-frame clones alone and lacks a portion of them. The table has 150,000 to 200,000 clones, around 86% seen once. Sequencing used peripheral blood. All receptors derive from an elderly woman in a cohort sampled during active or convalescent COVID-19.

The chain joins TRBV6-1 to TRBJ1-5; 7 nucleotides line up with TRBD1. The trim removed 1 base at V and 4 bases at J, leaving 10 bases unmatched. The CDR3 has 17 amino acids. Per germline, CDR1 MNHNS and CDR2 SASEGT. The CDR3 DNA reads as TGTGCCAGCAGTGAAGAAGGGGGCGCCCAGGGGAATCAGCCCCAGCATTTT. Translation: CASSEEGGAQGNQPQHF.

V gene TRBV28 combines with J gene TRBJ1-6; 9 nucleotides line up with TRBD1. Germline assignment: CDR1 MDHEN and CDR2 SYDVKM. J was trimmed by 6 bases and V by 5 bases; bases with no gene match: 5. CDR3 length: 15 residues. The CDR3 loop is CASSTPGQGNSPLHF. The CDR3 bases are TGTGCCAGCAGTACCCCGGGACAGGGTAATTCACCCCTCCACTTT.

Written as DNA, the CDR3 is TGCGCCAGCAGCTTGGGACAGGGTAGGTTGTGGGAGCAGTTCTTC. It is translated as CASSLGQGRLWEQFF. This chain connects TRBV5-1 to TRBJ2-1; 7 positions agree with TRBD1. After removal of 0 bases from V and 10 bases from J, the junction contained 10 bases not matched to a gene. Germline values: CDR1 SGHRS, CDR2 YFSETQ. This CDR3 has 15 residues. Full variable domain (missing parts from reference TRBV5-1 and TRBJ2-1): KAGVTQTPRYLIKTRGQQVTLSCSPISGHRSVSWYQQTPGQGLQFLFEYFSETQRNKGNFPGRFSGRQFSNSRSEMNVSTLELGDSALYLCASSLGQGRLWEQFFGPGTRLTVL.

J is TRBJ2-5 and V is TRBV5-1; 10 bases align to TRBD2. Germline V lookup: CDR1 SGHRS, CDR2 YFSETQ. The CDR3 extends over 17 amino acids. With 1 base clipped from V and 4 bases from J, the junction kept 10 bases outside the gene matches. The CDR3 coding sequence is TGCGCCAGCAGCTTGACTAGCGGGACGAGCGGGGGAGAGACCCAGTACTTC. Protein: CASSLTSGTSGGETQYF.

The chain carries TRBV18 and TRBJ1-1; D is uncertain. Trimming took off 2 bases at V and 6 bases at J, with 16 bases between the two ends. This CDR3 is built from 15 residues. Germline CDR1 KGHSH, CDR2 LQKENI. The CDR3, as DNA: TGTGCCAGCTCACCAACGACCCTTCGGGTCGCTGAAGCTTTCTTT. It is translated as CASSPTTLRVAEAFF.

This chain uses TRBV5-5 with TRBJ1-5; possible D gene TRBD1, 5 bases. With 4 bases removed from V and 0 bases from J, the gap between germline ends came to 11 bases. Germline V lookup: CDR1 SGHKS, CDR2 YYEKEE (reference sequence). CDR3 size: 15 residues. CDR3 residues: CASSTIDSSNQPQHF. The CDR3 DNA reads as TGTGCCAGCAGCACTATAGACAGTAGCAATCAGCCCCAGCATTTT. The full variable domain, rest sourced from reference TRBV5-5 and TRBJ1-5, is DAGVTQSPTHLIKTRGQQVTLRCSPISGHKSVSWYQQVLGQGPQFIFQYYEKEERGRGNFPDRFSARQFPNYSSELNVNALLLGDSALYLCASSTIDSSNQPQHFGDGTRLSIL.

The chain is built from TRBV27 and TRBJ2-1; 10 nucleotides match TRBD1. The CDR3 is 15 amino acids. Germline trimming cut 5 bases from V and 3 bases from J; bases unmatched to any gene: 4. The V gene's germline CDR1 is MNHEY and CDR2 SMNVEV (reference sequence). The CDR3 region is CASSLTGGFYNEQFF. The CDR3 DNA reads as TGTGCCAGCAGTCTGACAGGGGGCTTCTACAATGAGCAGTTCTTC.

The chain combines TRBV2 with TRBJ1-6; 7 positions match TRBD1. V lost 4 bases and J lost 8; bases outside the gene matches: 8. Germline V lookup: CDR1 SNHLY, CDR2 FYNNEI. This CDR3 has 15 residues. CDR3 in DNA: TGTGCCAGCAGTGGGCGTACAGGGGCGGATTCACCCCTCCACTTT. It codes for CASSGRTGADSPLHF.

V usage is TRBV3-1 (or the pseudogene TRBV3-2) and J usage is TRBJ2-2, with 7 bases identical to TRBD2. The CDR3 length is 14 residues. Germline V lookup: CDR1 LGHDT, CDR2 YNNKEL (reference sequence). Losses at the gene ends were 8 bases for V and 1 base for J; bases not matched to a gene: 4. The CDR3 nucleotides read TGTGCCAGCTCAAAGCGGGAGAACACCGGGGAGCTGTTTTTT. It is translated as CASSKRENTGELFF.

The V and J genes are TRBV30 and TRBJ1-4; perhaps TRBD1 as D (5 bases). Per the germline V gene, CDR1 is GTSNPN and CDR2 is SVGIG (reference sequence). The CDR3 contains 16 residues. Between the trimmed V and J ends, which lost 0 bases and 7 bases, there was a span of 18 bases. The CDR3 spells CAWSVGAGSGSEKLFF. The CDR3 coding sequence is TGTGCCTGGAGTGTAGGGGCGGGTTCCGGGAGTGAAAAACTGTTTTTT.

This clone was recorded a few times. The chain carries TRBV5-4 and TRBJ2-1, with unresolved D. This CDR3 contains 11 residues. CDR1 and CDR2 (germline): SGHNT, YYREEE (reference sequence). The ends were cut back, 4 bases at V and 8 bases at J, with 7 bases in the middle. This CDR3 reads CASSLNDEQFF. CDR3 DNA sequence: TGTGCCAGCAGCCTAAATGATGAGCAGTTCTTC.

The genes are TRBV28 and TRBJ1-6; a weak D match, TRBD1 (5 bases). Germline V gene data show CDR1 as MDHEN and CDR2 as SYDVKM. The CDR3 length is 17 residues. V was cut by 4 bases and J by 5 bases, with 18 bases left in between. The CDR3 protein is CASSSNGQGRNNSPLHF. The CDR3 DNA is TGTGCCAGCAGTTCCAATGGGCAGGGAAGGAATAATTCACCCCTCCACTTT. The full variable domain, in which reference TRBV28 and TRBJ1-6 provide the parts outside the CDR3, is DVKVTQSSRYLVKRTGEKVFLECVQDMDHENMFWYRQDPGLGLRLIYFSYDVKMKEKGDIPEGYSVSREKKERFSLILESASTNQTSMYLCASSSNGQGRNNSPLHFGNGTRLTVT.

This clone was recorded a few times. The V gene is TRBV19, the J gene TRBJ1-2, with 8 bases that match TRBD1. The CDR3 loop spans 14 amino acids. The junction had 6 bases not matched to a gene; V was cut back by 5 bases and J by 4 bases. The germline V gene has CDR1 LNHDA and CDR2 SQIVND (reference sequence). CDR3 coding DNA: TGTGCCAGTAGTCCTCCGACAGGGGCCTATGGCTACACCTTC. Its protein is CASSPPTGAYGYTF. Using reference TRBV19 and TRBJ1-2 for the parts outside the CDR3, the full variable domain is DGGITQSPKYLFRKEGQNVTLSCEQNLNHDAMYWYRQDPGQGLRLIYYSQIVNDFQKGDIAEGYSVSREKKESFPLTVTSAQKNPTAFYLCASSPPTGAYGYTFGSGTRLTVV.

The rearrangement uses TRBV3-1 (or the pseudogene TRBV3-2) and TRBJ1-2, with D hard to call. V lost 1 base to trimming and J lost 8 bases, with 11 bases between them. Germline loops: CDR1 LGHDT, CDR2 YNNKEL (reference sequence). This CDR3 has 13 residues. This chain's CDR3 is CASSQGYSYGYTF. CDR3 nucleotides: TGTGCCAGCAGCCAAGGATACAGTTACGGCTACACCTTC.

The genes are TRBV5-4 and TRBJ2-5; 8 bases align to TRBD2. The CDR3 loop spans 14 amino acids. In germline, CDR1 is SGHNT, CDR2 YYREEE (reference sequence). Unmatched junction bases numbered 6, after V lost 3 bases and J lost 5 bases. For the CDR3, the DNA is TGTGCCAGCAGCTCGGGGGGGCAGGGGGAGACCCAGTACTTC. Translated: CASSSGGQGETQYF.

This clone was picked up a small number of times. J is TRBJ1-5 and V is TRBV20-1; D remains ambiguous. Looked up from germline, CDR1 is DFQATT and CDR2 is SNEGSKA (reference sequence). The CDR3 contains 13 residues. V lost 3 bases, J lost 4 bases, and 10 bases lay in between. CDR3 bases: TGCAGTGCTAGTCCAGGAGGAAATCAGCCCCAGCATTTT. It yields the protein CSASPGGNQPQHF.

The rearrangement joins TRBV18 to TRBJ2-1; no firm D call. Trimming removed 4 bases from V and 0 bases from J, with 7 bases in between. Per germline, CDR1 KGHSH and CDR2 LQKENI. The CDR3 spans 14 residues. The CDR3 sequence: CASSRGNSYNEQFF. In nucleotides, the CDR3 is TGTGCCAGCTCACGCGGAAACTCCTACAATGAGCAGTTCTTC.